The present TCR beta chain was sequenced within a study of blood T cell repertoires in COVID-19. Overall study: Italy, Spain and the United States were the sources of the convalescent and acute COVID-19 samples. In each case, the material was cDNA or gDNA derived from T cells, B-cell-depleted T cells, or PBMCs.

Here immunoSEQ multiplex PCR was the method, and the copy in TCRdb shows in-frame clones only, minus some. Counted here are about 330,000 clones, 65% to 85% occurring once; the ten biggest clones make up roughly 1.2%. Germline lookup yields CDR1 SEHNR and CDR2 FQNEAQ (reference sequence). The CDR3 has 13 residues. Trimming removed 1 base from V and 11 bases from J, with 12 bases in between. This TCR came from a woman in her 50s with acute or convalescent COVID-19. The chain combines TRBV7-9 with TRBJ1-5; D is possibly TRBD1 (5 bases). The sample comprised peripheral blood. The CDR3: CASSLDPGRAQHF. DNA of the CDR3: TGTGCCAGCAGCTTAGATCCAGGGAGGGCCCAGCATTTT.